Below, one T cell receptor beta chain is given with its context. There is no known antigen for this receptor. Base qualities are not provided; no much larger clone lies one nucleotide away. This entry belongs to a study of blood T cell repertoires in COVID-19 (TCRdb year 2020). A note on the overall study: The collaborator samples originated in the United States, Italy and Spain and spanned the acute and convalescent phases of COVID-19. The material from the prospective study consisted of cDNA or gDNA derived from T cells, B-cell-depleted T cells, or PBMCs. Subjects who had been exposed to COVID-19, were actively infected with it, or had recovered from it provided the deeply sampled blood TCRbeta repertoires that made up the dataset. The repertoires were released in a freely available public database meant as a resource for research on the immune response to SARS-CoV-2. Samples came from the ongoing ImmuneRACE study (first 160 participants) plus 1,254 subjects from 6 global collaborators. The sample metadata nearly always contained a de-identified subject ID, COVID-19 status, age in years and sex. Where available, HLA class I and class II types were taken from metadata supplied by the sample provider and were not determined by assay-based typing. What the authors observed across the whole study: The quantity of clinical and demographic metadata differed by source and by participant and was supplied without curation.

TCRbeta CDR3 regions were amplified from genomic DNA by means of the immunoSEQ Assay, a bias-controlled multiplex PCR. Concerning the study's data processing: The number of nucleated cells in each sample was estimated by amplification of reference gene primers within the assay. Sequence reads were collapsed and filtered to measure the absolute abundance of every unique TCRbeta CDR3 rearrangement. For each sample, productive Simpson clonality was calculated as the square root of Simpson's diversity index across productive rearrangements. Imported from immuneACCESS, the table was reduced by TCRdb to in-frame sequences with V and J called. These copies leave out some clones; in studies compared against another copy, an unresolved V gene accounts for under half, and the cause of the remainder is not known. That table furnishes V, J and clone size, whereas the DNA furnished D and trimming. Within this sample are 80,000 to 85,000 clones, with around 80% of them counted one time only. The ten most abundant clones make up over 10% of the sample.

Based on the germline V gene (reference sequence), the CDR1 and CDR2 sequences are LNHDA and SQIVND. Inclusive of the bounding cysteine and phenylalanine, the CDR3 is 14 residues long. The DNA shown is the 42-base CDR3, in frame from base 1. After removal of 9 bases from V and 1 base from J, the junction retains 1 base not matched to a gene. Collaborating institutions collected whole blood in K2EDTA tubes following their own protocols. For TCRbeta analysis, collaborators shipped samples as frozen whole blood, isolated PBMCs, or DNA extracted from either of those sample types. This clonotype was sampled from a human donor in a cohort sampled during active COVID-19. The sequenced sample was peripheral blood. The chain uses TRBV19 and TRBJ2-2; 11 bases in the junction line up with TRBD2. The CDR3 is CASTSGGNTGELFF. The nucleotide sequence reads as follows: TGTGCCAGCACTAGCGGGGGGAACACCGGGGAGCTGTTTTTT.